This T cell receptor (beta chain) was recorded in a study of response to subunit inactivated influenza vaccine. General study findings and limits: Few additional T cells are recruited per seasonal influenza vaccination, authors suggested.

A single record per CDR3 protein comes from TCRdb applying MiXCR to the RT-PCR reads. The sample lists 150,000 to 200,000 distinct CDR3 sequences; 9.5% to 13% were seen once. This clonotype was counted ten times or more. Its antigen is as yet unknown. Trimming removed 7 bases at V and 2 bases at J, with 18 bases between. The CDR3 is made up of 15 amino acids. The material was non-naive T cells sorted from PBMCs, obtained more than 35 days after vaccination. The rearrangement links TRBV12-3 or TRBV12-4 to TRBJ2-7; D possibly matches TRBD1 or TRBD2 (6 bases each). The source of this sequence is a man between 50 and 59 years old who received an inactivated influenza vaccine. The CDR3 coding sequence is TGTGCCAGCACTCTTGGGTGGGGGGCGGCCTACGAGCAGTACTTC. Encoded protein: CASTLGWGAAYEQYF.